This TCR beta chain was recovered during a study of blood T cell repertoires in COVID-19. CDR3 length: 15 residues. Germline CDR1 reads SGHTA; CDR2 reads FQGNSA. V dropped 5 bases and J dropped 2 bases, with 10 bases sitting between them. Here immunoSEQ multiplex PCR was the method, and the copy in TCRdb shows in-frame clones only, minus some. The profile shows 200,000 to 250,000 clones, 81% of them singletons. The TCR was taken from a woman aged 45-59 years with acute COVID-19. The chain employs TRBV7-2 and TRBJ2-6, with a tentative D call TRBD2 (5 bases). The sequencing input was PBMCs or T cells enriched from blood (not recorded which). The CDR3 sequence is CASSLRGPGANVLTF. The CDR3 DNA reads TGTGCCAGCAGCCTTCGAGGGCCTGGGGCCAACGTCCTGACTTTC.